These 6 T cell receptor beta chains were sequenced from one sample in a study of T cell responses to AZD1222 COVID-19 vaccine. Data came from immunoSEQ multiplex PCR; TCRdb stores just in-frame clones and leaves some out. The table has approximately 150,000 clones, 90% to 95% seen once. The source material was peripheral blood, sampled on day 0 of AZD1222 vaccination. The receptors stem from an adult in good health.

The rearrangement uses TRBV2 and TRBJ2-5; the D gene is possibly TRBD2 (5 bases). The CDR3 has 14 amino acids. The germline CDR1 and CDR2 sequences are SNHLY and FYNNEI. V shed 1 base and J shed 1 base, with 7 bases lying between them. The DNA of the CDR3 is TGTGCCAGCAGTGAAGTTCGGGGCCAAGAGACCCAGTACTTC. Translating it yields CASSEVRGQETQYF.

The rearrangement links TRBV2 to TRBJ1-4; 7 bases fit TRBD1. Germline V gene data show CDR1 as SNHLY and CDR2 as FYNNEI. V gave up 6 bases and J gave up 8 bases; unmatched junction bases: 9. The CDR3 totals 14 residues. This CDR3 reads CASRETGAPEKLFF. The CDR3 region has the DNA TGTGCCAGCAGGGAAACAGGGGCGCCGGAAAAACTGTTTTTT. The full variable domain, completed using reference TRBV2 and TRBJ1-4, is EPEVTQTPSHQVTQMGQEVILRCVPISNHLYFYWYRQILGQKVEFLVSFYNNEISEKSEIFDDQFSVERPDGSNFTLKIRSTKLEDSAMYFCASRETGAPEKLFFGSGTQLSVL.

CDR3 in DNA: TGCAGCGTTGGATTCGGGTACGAGCAGTACTTC. As protein: CSVGFGYEQYF. The V and J genes are TRBV29-1 and TRBJ2-7; D not resolved. Germline V gives CDR1 SQVTM, CDR2 ANQGSEA. This CDR3 region has 11 residues. Trimming stripped 4 bases from V and 4 bases from J, with 8 bases between.

The rearrangement uses TRBV29-1 and TRBJ2-1; D assignment may be TRBD1 or TRBD2 (6 bases each). Looked up from germline, CDR1 is SQVTM and CDR2 is ANQGSEA. Trimming took 5 bases from V and 8 from J, leaving 16 bases between them. The CDR3 runs to 13 residues. CDR3 nucleotide sequence: TGCAGCGTTAAGGGGGGCTTGCGCCATGAGCAGTTCTTC. Translated, it gives CSVKGGLRHEQFF.

The DNA for the CDR3 is TGTGCCAGCAGCGTAGAAGCGGGGGGGAAATACAATGAGCAGTTCTTC. It translates to CASSVEAGGKYNEQFF. The gene calls are TRBV9 and TRBJ2-1; 10 bases fit TRBD2. V gave up 0 bases and J gave up 4 bases; unmatched junction bases: 4. In germline, CDR1 is SGDLS, CDR2 YYNGEE. This CDR3 spans 16 amino acids.

The rearrangement uses TRBV28 and TRBJ2-7; D unresolved. Trimming cost V 3 bases and J 7 bases, with 10 bases left between them. The CDR3 covers 12 residues. CDR1 and CDR2 (germline): MDHEN, SYDVKM. Here the CDR3 DNA reads TGTGCCAGCAGTTTCTGGTTGAGAGAGCAGTACTTC. This encodes CASSFWLREQYF. Full variable domain (missing parts from reference TRBV28 and TRBJ2-7): DVKVTQSSRYLVKRTGEKVFLECVQDMDHENMFWYRQDPGLGLRLIYFSYDVKMKEKGDIPEGYSVSREKKERFSLILESASTNQTSMYLCASSFWLREQYFGPGTRLTVT.